One and the same sample provided the 9 T cell receptor beta chains below, sequenced in a study of T cell responses to AZD1222 COVID-19 vaccine (dated by TCRdb to the early 2020s). Preparation of the library involved the immunoSEQ multiplex PCR assay. TCRdb's version of the immuneACCESS table is confined to in-frame rearrangements and falls short of the full clone set. An unresolved V gene accounts for under half of the shortfall where checked; the remainder is of unknown origin. This sample is represented by about 140,000 clones; around 89% of them were singletons. The ten largest clones take up about 3% of the sample. The time point label, as the study defines it: baseline before first vaccination. The starting material was peripheral blood, obtained on day 0 of AZD1222 vaccination. Receptors originate from an adult in good health.

The CDR3 loop is CASSGMTKPSTDTQYF. CDR3 DNA: TGTGCCAGCAGCGGTATGACAAAGCCTAGCACAGATACGCAGTATTTT. This chain connects TRBV5-6 to TRBJ2-3; D is ambiguous. There are 16 residues in the CDR3. Between the trimmed V and J ends, which lost 4 bases and 0 bases, there was a span of 15 bases. Germline CDR1 is SGHDT and CDR2 is YYEEEE. The variable domain in full, with the rest retrieved from reference TRBV5-6 and TRBJ2-3, is DAGVTQSPTHLIKTRGQQVTLRCSPKSGHDTVSWYQQALGQGPQFIFQYYEEEERQRGNFPDRFSGHQFPNYSSELNVNALLLGDSALYLCASSGMTKPSTDTQYFGPGTRLTVL.

The chain carries TRBV2 and TRBJ1-5, with D perhaps matching TRBD1 (6 bases). This CDR3 region has 13 residues. Germline V gives CDR1 SNHLY, CDR2 FYNNEI. Trimming cost V 8 bases and J 2 bases, with 10 bases left between them. CDR3 nucleotide sequence: TGTGCCAGCGGGAGGGGGGGCAATCAGCCCCAGCATTTT. The encoded protein is CASGRGGNQPQHF.

The rearrangement links TRBV5-1 to TRBJ2-3; TRBD2 matches at 8 bases. CDR3 length: 17 residues. V lost 0 bases, J lost 4 bases, and 10 bases stayed unmatched. Germline V CDR1 and CDR2: SGHRS, YFSETQ. CDR3 protein: CASSLGITGGPPDTQYF. CDR3 coding DNA: TGCGCCAGCAGCTTGGGTATAACGGGAGGGCCCCCAGATACGCAGTATTTT. Variable domain in full (rest from reference TRBV5-1 and TRBJ2-3): KAGVTQTPRYLIKTRGQQVTLSCSPISGHRSVSWYQQTPGQGLQFLFEYFSETQRNKGNFPGRFSGRQFSNSRSEMNVSTLELGDSALYLCASSLGITGGPPDTQYFGPGTRLTVL.

The chain employs TRBV18 and TRBJ2-1; 12 bases match TRBD2. CDR1 is KGHSH, CDR2 LQKENI, per germline. V lost 6 bases and J lost 10; bases outside the gene matches: 10. This CDR3 is 15 amino acids long. The CDR3 DNA reads TGTGCCAGCTCGGTTACTAGCGGGAGGACGGGGGAGCAGTTCTTC. Its protein product is CASSVTSGRTGEQFF.

The chain uses TRBV29-1 and TRBJ2-1; 9 bases match TRBD1. There are 14 residues in the CDR3. Germline V gene lookup returns CDR1 SQVTM and CDR2 ANQGSEA. V dropped 6 bases and J dropped 8; count of bases not matched to a gene: 11. This CDR3 is CSVPRDRDRDEQFF. The CDR3 DNA reads TGCAGCGTCCCTAGGGACAGGGATCGAGATGAGCAGTTCTTC.

The rearrangement joins TRBV5-5 to TRBJ2-3; 10 bases agree with TRBD2. The CDR3 consists of 14 residues. Per germline, CDR1 SGHKS and CDR2 YYEKEE (reference sequence). The trim removed 3 bases at V and 4 bases at J, leaving 2 bases unmatched. The CDR3 spells CASSSSGGADTQYF. As DNA, the CDR3 is TGTGCCAGCAGCTCTAGCGGGGGCGCAGATACGCAGTATTTT. The complete variable domain, with remaining parts taken from reference TRBV5-5 and TRBJ2-3, reads DAGVTQSPTHLIKTRGQQVTLRCSPISGHKSVSWYQQVLGQGPQFIFQYYEKEERGRGNFPDRFSARQFPNYSSELNVNALLLGDSALYLCASSSSGGADTQYFGPGTRLTVL.

The chain carries TRBV7-9 and TRBJ2-7, with 7 bases lining up with TRBD1. Germline V gives CDR1 SEHNR, CDR2 FQNEAQ (reference sequence). The CDR3 sequence is 14 residues long. The ends lost 3 bases at V and 2 bases at J; junction bases unmatched: 4. The CDR3 loop reads CASSLGQTPYEQYF. CDR3 nucleotides: TGTGCCAGCAGCTTGGGACAGACCCCCTACGAGCAGTACTTC.

This clone was observed a handful of times. The chain carries TRBV6-5 and TRBJ1-2; a possible D gene is TRBD1 (5 bases). CDR3 length: 15 amino acids. Germline-derived CDR1 and CDR2 are MNHEY and SVGAGI. Deletions cut 2 bases from V and 3 bases from J, with 13 bases between. The CDR3 sequence is CASSYPARADYGYTF. CDR3 coding DNA: TGTGCCAGCAGTTACCCGGCCAGGGCGGACTATGGCTACACCTTC.

This chain uses TRBV27 with TRBJ2-7; 14 positions match TRBD2. Germline V gene lookup returns CDR1 MNHEY and CDR2 SMNVEV (reference sequence). The CDR3 is 15 residues long. V lost 4 bases, J lost 6 bases, and 5 bases stayed unmatched. CDR3 amino acids: CASSSGLAGVGEQYF. Here the CDR3 DNA reads TGTGCCAGCAGTTCGGGACTAGCGGGAGTGGGCGAGCAGTACTTC.